Listed below are T cell receptor beta chains from one sample, sequenced in a study of identical twins. MiXCR, applied by TCRdb to the 5' RACE reads, yields one record per CDR3 protein. Among 280,000 or so distinct CDR3 sequences listed, roughly 8.6% were seen once. The sample was also reused in another study, on yellow fever vaccine responses in identical twins.

What was sequenced was memory (CD45RO+) T cells sorted from blood. Receptors were obtained from a woman aged 18-29 years in good health. CDR3s include the opening cysteine and the closing phenylalanine or tryptophan. A D gene is named only where the DNA matches it firmly. Expanded clones are given a class, and other clones once, few, many or no size at all.

j_call,clone_size,d_call,v_call,cdr3_aa,cdr3_nt
TRBJ2-5,NA,NA,TRBV7-6,CASSPVAGTQYF,TGTGCCAGCAGCCCCGTAGCAGGGACCCAGTACTTC
TRBJ2-1,NA,TRBD2,TRBV6-1,CASRFSGSTYNEQFF,TGTGCCAGCAGATTTAGCGGGAGTACCTACAATGAGCAGTTCTTC
TRBJ2-1,few,TRBD2,TRBV2,CASNRGLAGGEQFF,TGTGCCAGCAATAGAGGACTAGCGGGAGGTGAGCAGTTCTTC
TRBJ2-5,few,TRBD2,TRBV29-1,CSVEVETSGSGGTQYF,TGCAGCGTTGAAGTGGAGACTAGCGGGAGCGGGGGGACCCAGTACTTC
TRBJ1-1,many,NA,TRBV6-1,CASAGTSGTEAFF,TGTGCCAGCGCCGGGACATCCGGCACTGAAGCTTTCTTT
TRBJ2-1,NA,TRBD2,TRBV19,CASQLAGGWNEQFF,TGTGCCAGCCAACTAGCGGGAGGTTGGAATGAGCAGTTCTTC
TRBJ1-2,few,TRBD1,TRBV11-2,CASSSYRGGYGYTF,TGTGCCAGCAGCTCGTACAGGGGCGGCTATGGCTACACCTTC
TRBJ1-5,many,TRBD1,TRBV7-8,CASSLVGTGHQPQHF,TGTGCCAGCAGCTTAGTGGGGACAGGGCATCAGCCCCAGCATTTT
TRBJ2-4,few,NA,TRBV10-3,CAISESGISKNIQYF,TGTGCCATCAGTGAGTCCGGCATTTCCAAAAACATTCAGTACTTC
TRBJ2-7,NA,NA,TRBV20-1,CSARDPRGYEQYF,TGCAGTGCTAGAGATCCCAGGGGCTACGAGCAGTACTTC
TRBJ1-1,many,TRBD1,TRBV29-1,CSVGVTGGFAEAFF,TGCAGCGTTGGAGTGACAGGGGGCTTTGCTGAAGCTTTCTTT
TRBJ2-3,many,NA,TRBV5-1,CASSLDPGPTDTQYF,TGCGCCAGCAGCTTGGATCCCGGGCCCACAGATACGCAGTATTTT
TRBJ2-7,many,NA,TRBV18,CASSPGGPVYEQYF,TGTGCCAGCTCACCAGGGGGACCGGTCTACGAGCAGTACTTC
TRBJ1-6,many,NA,TRBV10-2,CASSESQAASPLHF,TGCGCCAGCAGTGAGTCTCAGGCTGCTTCACCCCTCCACTTT
TRBJ1-5,few,TRBD1,TRBV9,CASSPGGQGNQPQHF,TGTGCCAGCAGCCCGGGGGGACAGGGGAATCAGCCCCAGCATTTT
TRBJ2-6,NA,TRBD1,TRBV12-3/TRBV12-4,CASSLQGARSGANVLTF,TGTGCCAGCAGTTTACAGGGGGCCCGCTCTGGGGCCAACGTCCTGACTTTC
TRBJ1-6,many,NA,TRBV6-5,CASSYTGLYNSPLHF,TGTGCCAGCAGTTACACCGGGCTCTATAATTCACCCCTCCACTTT
TRBJ2-1,once,TRBD1,TRBV5-3,CAISPGLGQGYNEQFF,TGTGCCATCAGCCCGGGGCTCGGACAGGGTTACAATGAGCAGTTCTTC
TRBJ2-3,NA,NA,TRBV6-1,CASRDYPSTDTQYF,TGTGCCAGCAGGGACTATCCTAGCACAGATACGCAGTATTTT
TRBJ1-5,many,NA,TRBV6-5,CASSYSSVNQPQHF,TGTGCCAGCAGTTACTCGTCTGTGAATCAGCCCCAGCATTTT
TRBJ1-1,NA,TRBD1,TRBV5-5,CASSLKGQGNTEAFF,TGTGCCAGCAGCCTGAAAGGACAGGGGAACACTGAAGCTTTCTTT
TRBJ2-1,many,TRBD1,TRBV5-6,CASSLGTGGFRENEQFF,TGTGCCAGCAGCTTAGGGACAGGGGGATTCCGAGAGAATGAGCAGTTCTTC
TRBJ2-6,many,NA,TRBV3-1,CASSAAGTGANVLTF,TGTGCCAGCAGCGCCGCAGGGACTGGGGCCAACGTCCTGACTTTC
TRBJ2-1,many,NA,TRBV4-1,CASSQEWVPRVKQFF,TGCGCCAGCAGCCAAGAATGGGTCCCGAGGGTGAAGCAGTTCTTC
TRBJ2-1,NA,NA,TRBV13,CASSSRIYNEQFF,TGTGCCAGCAGCTCTAGGATCTACAATGAGCAGTTCTTC
TRBJ2-1,NA,TRBD2,TRBV28,CASRGYERGLAGGLNYNEQFF,TGTGCCAGCAGGGGGTATGAACGGGGACTAGCGGGAGGGTTAAACTACAATGAGCAGTTCTTC
TRBJ2-3,many,TRBD1,TRBV6-5,CASSSGQGADTQYF,TGTGCCAGCAGTTCTGGACAGGGAGCAGATACGCAGTATTTT
TRBJ2-1,few,NA,TRBV18,CASSPPLVYNEQFF,TGTGCCAGCTCACCACCTCTGGTCTACAATGAGCAGTTCTTC
TRBJ2-5,many,NA,TRBV7-8,CASSTPQLEFETQYF,TGTGCCAGCAGCACACCCCAACTAGAGTTTGAGACCCAGTACTTC
TRBJ1-6,many,TRBD1,TRBV7-9,CASSKTGYNSPLHF,TGTGCCAGCAGCAAGACAGGGTATAATTCACCCCTCCACTTT
TRBJ1-6,many,NA,TRBV7-9,CASSPTGNSPLHF,TGTGCCAGCAGTCCTACAGGGAATTCACCCCTCCACTTT
TRBJ2-1,few,NA,TRBV10-3,CAISETGTQYNEQFF,TGTGCCATCAGTGAGACCGGGACACAATACAATGAGCAGTTCTTC
TRBJ2-3,NA,NA,TRBV7-8,CASSLGQGTRDTQYF,TGTGCCAGCAGCTTAGGGCAGGGGACTCGGGATACGCAGTATTTT
TRBJ2-5,few,TRBD2,TRBV6-1,CASSPGGAWETQYF,TGTGCCAGCAGTCCCGGGGGGGCCTGGGAGACCCAGTACTTC
TRBJ2-3,many,TRBD2,TRBV25-1,CASSESRPSGGTDTQYF,TGTGCCAGCAGTGAATCCCGCCCTAGCGGGGGCACAGATACGCAGTATTTT
TRBJ1-5,NA,TRBD1,TRBV29-1,CSVGQGLNQPQHF,TGCAGCGTTGGACAGGGGTTGAATCAGCCCCAGCATTTT
TRBJ2-7,few,TRBD1,TRBV7-9,CASSPLRQGGNYEQYF,TGTGCCAGCAGCCCCCTCCGACAGGGGGGGAACTACGAGCAGTACTTC
TRBJ2-1,NA,TRBD2,TRBV9,CASSVSGSFYNEQFF,TGTGCCAGCAGCGTGAGCGGGAGTTTCTACAATGAGCAGTTCTTC
TRBJ1-6,few,TRBD1,TRBV29-1,CSVRGDRGQGSANSPLHF,TGCAGCGTTAGGGGGGACAGGGGGCAAGGTTCTGCTAATTCACCCCTCCACTTT
TRBJ2-1,many,NA,TRBV28,CASSVRSNEQFF,TGTGCCAGCAGTGTCAGGTCCAATGAGCAGTTCTTC
TRBJ1-1,many,NA,TRBV12-3/TRBV12-4,CASSLRPGLSTEAFF,TGTGCCAGCAGTTTGCGTCCGGGTCTGAGCACTGAAGCTTTCTTT
TRBJ2-5,few,TRBD2,TRBV20-1,CSALGEGRVETQYF,TGCAGTGCCCTGGGGGAGGGGCGGGTAGAGACCCAGTACTTC
TRBJ2-1,NA,NA,TRBV5-6,CASSGDMNNEQFF,TGTGCCAGCAGCGGGGACATGAACAATGAGCAGTTCTTC
TRBJ2-1,many,TRBD2,TRBV24-1,CATSDVNSGRNEQFF,TGTGCCACCAGTGACGTAAATAGCGGGAGGAATGAGCAGTTCTTC
TRBJ2-1,NA,NA,TRBV20-1,CSAREAAGVGGEQFF,TGCAGTGCCCGGGAGGCGGCGGGAGTAGGGGGTGAGCAGTTCTTC
TRBJ2-2,NA,NA,TRBV27,CASSFGRTVTGELFF,TGTGCCAGCAGTTTCGGACGGACAGTTACCGGGGAGCTGTTTTTT
TRBJ2-5,few,TRBD2,TRBV11-2,CASSLSGRGGETQYF,TGTGCCAGCAGCCTGAGCGGGAGGGGAGGGGAGACCCAGTACTTC
TRBJ2-3,NA,TRBD2,TRBV4-2,CASSQGLAEGTDTQYF,TGTGCCAGCAGCCAGGGACTAGCAGAAGGCACAGATACGCAGTATTTT
TRBJ2-1,few,TRBD2,TRBV2,CASSEVLAGVGEQFF,TGTGCCAGCAGTGAAGTGCTAGCGGGGGTAGGTGAGCAGTTCTTC
TRBJ2-3,many,TRBD2,TRBV2,CASSELAGGDYTQYF,TGTGCCAGCAGTGAACTAGCGGGGGGGGATTATACGCAGTATTTT
TRBJ2-1,many,TRBD2,TRBV20-1,CSARDYLEQFF,TGCAGTGCGAGGGACTACCTTGAGCAGTTCTTC
TRBJ2-5,NA,TRBD2,TRBV11-2,CASSFLAGGETQYF,TGTGCCAGCAGCTTTTTAGCCGGGGGGGAGACCCAGTACTTC
TRBJ1-1,NA,NA,TRBV5-6,CASSFSGPRTEAFF,TGTGCCAGCAGCTTCTCAGGGCCCCGCACTGAAGCTTTCTTT
TRBJ1-2,few,NA,TRBV20-1,CSARDLSGYGYTF,TGCAGTGCTAGAGATCTTTCAGGCTATGGCTACACCTTC
TRBJ1-1,many,NA,TRBV15,CATSRDPFRGGVTEAFF,TGTGCCACCAGCAGAGATCCCTTTAGAGGAGGGGTCACTGAAGCTTTCTTT